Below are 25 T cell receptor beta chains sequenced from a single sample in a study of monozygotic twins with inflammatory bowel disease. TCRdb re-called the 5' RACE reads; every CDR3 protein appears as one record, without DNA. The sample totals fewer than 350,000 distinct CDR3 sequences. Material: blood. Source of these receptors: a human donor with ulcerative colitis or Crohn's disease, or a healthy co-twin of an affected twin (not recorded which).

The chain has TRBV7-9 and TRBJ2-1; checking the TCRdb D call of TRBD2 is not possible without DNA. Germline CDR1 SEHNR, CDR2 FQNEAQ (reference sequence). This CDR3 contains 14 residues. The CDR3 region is CASSTLSGTNEQFF.

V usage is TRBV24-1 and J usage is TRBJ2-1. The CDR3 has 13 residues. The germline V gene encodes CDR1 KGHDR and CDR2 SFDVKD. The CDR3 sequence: CATSDLGYNEQFF.

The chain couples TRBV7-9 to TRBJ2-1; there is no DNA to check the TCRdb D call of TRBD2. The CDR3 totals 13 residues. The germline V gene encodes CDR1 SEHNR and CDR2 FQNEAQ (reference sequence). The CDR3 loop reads CASSFGGDNEQFF.

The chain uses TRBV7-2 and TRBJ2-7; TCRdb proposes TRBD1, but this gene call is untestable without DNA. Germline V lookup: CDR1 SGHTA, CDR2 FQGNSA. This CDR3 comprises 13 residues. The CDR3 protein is CASSFDRGREQYF.

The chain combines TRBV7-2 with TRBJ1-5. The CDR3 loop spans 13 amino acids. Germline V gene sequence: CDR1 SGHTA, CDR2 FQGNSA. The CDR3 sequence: CASSSSTNQPQHF. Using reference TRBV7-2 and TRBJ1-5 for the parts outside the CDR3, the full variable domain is GAGVSQSPSNKVTEKGKDVELRCDPISGHTALYWYRQSLGQGLEFLIYFQGNSAPDKSGLPSDRFSAERTGGSVSTLTIQRTQQEDSAVYLCASSSSTNQPQHFGDGTRLSIL.

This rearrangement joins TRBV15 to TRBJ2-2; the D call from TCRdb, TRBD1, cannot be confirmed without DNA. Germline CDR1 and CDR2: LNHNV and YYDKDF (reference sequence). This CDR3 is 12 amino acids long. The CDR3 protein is CATSLGGGELFF.

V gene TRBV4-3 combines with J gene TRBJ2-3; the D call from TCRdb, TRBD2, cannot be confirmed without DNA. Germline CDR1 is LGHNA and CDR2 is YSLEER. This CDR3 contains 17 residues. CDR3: CASSQGGGGPLTDTQYF.

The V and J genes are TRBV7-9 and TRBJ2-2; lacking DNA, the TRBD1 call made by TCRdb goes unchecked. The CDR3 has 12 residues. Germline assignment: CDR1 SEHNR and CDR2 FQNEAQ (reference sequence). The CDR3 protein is CASSVSPGELFF. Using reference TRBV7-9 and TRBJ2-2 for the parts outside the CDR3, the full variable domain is DTGVSQNPRHKITKRGQNVTFRCDPISEHNRLYWYRQTLGQGPEFLTYFQNEAQLEKSRLLSDRFSAERPKGSFSTLEIQRTEQGDSAMYLCASSVSPGELFFGEGSRLTVL.

This CDR3 is CASSWLGLDQPQHF. This sequence joins TRBV6-5 and TRBJ1-5. The CDR3 spans 14 residues. Germline CDR1 and CDR2: MNHEY and SVGAGI.

CDR3 sequence: CASSMGHPYEQYF. The V and J genes are TRBV19 and TRBJ2-7; there is no DNA to check the TCRdb D call of TRBD1. From germline, CDR1 is LNHDA and CDR2 SQIVND (reference sequence). The CDR3 has 13 amino acids.

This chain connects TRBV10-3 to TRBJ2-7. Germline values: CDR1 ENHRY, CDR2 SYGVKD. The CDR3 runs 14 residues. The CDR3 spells CAISERGGPYEQYF.

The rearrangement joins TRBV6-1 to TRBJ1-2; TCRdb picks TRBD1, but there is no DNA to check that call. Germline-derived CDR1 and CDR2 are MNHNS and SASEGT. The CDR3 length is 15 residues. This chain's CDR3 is CASSDDRYFDRRGTF.

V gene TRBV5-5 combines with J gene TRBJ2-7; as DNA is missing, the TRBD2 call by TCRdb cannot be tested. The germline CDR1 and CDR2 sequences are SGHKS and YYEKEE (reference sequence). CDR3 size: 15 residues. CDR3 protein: CASSLSGREGYEQYF.

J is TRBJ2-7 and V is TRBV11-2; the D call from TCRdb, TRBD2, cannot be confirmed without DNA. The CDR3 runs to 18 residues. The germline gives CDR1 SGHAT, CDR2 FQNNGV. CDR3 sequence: CASSSKVELAGGTYEQYF.

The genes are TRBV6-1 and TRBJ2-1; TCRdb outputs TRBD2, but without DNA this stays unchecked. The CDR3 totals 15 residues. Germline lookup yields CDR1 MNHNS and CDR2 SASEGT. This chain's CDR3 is CASRLDSSSYNEQFF.

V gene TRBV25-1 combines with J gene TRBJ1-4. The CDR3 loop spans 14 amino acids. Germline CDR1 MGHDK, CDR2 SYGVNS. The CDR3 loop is CASSRGKGYEKLFF.

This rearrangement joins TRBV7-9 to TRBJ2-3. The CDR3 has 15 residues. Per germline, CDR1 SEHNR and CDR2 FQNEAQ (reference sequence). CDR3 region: CASSSGSLQADTQYF. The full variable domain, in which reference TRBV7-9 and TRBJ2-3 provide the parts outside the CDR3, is DTGVSQNPRHKITKRGQNVTFRCDPISEHNRLYWYRQTLGQGPEFLTYFQNEAQLEKSRLLSDRFSAERPKGSFSTLEIQRTEQGDSAMYLCASSSGSLQADTQYFGPGTRLTVL.

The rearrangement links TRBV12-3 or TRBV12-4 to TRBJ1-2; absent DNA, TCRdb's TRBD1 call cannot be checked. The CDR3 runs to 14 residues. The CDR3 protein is CASITSGEPGGYTF.

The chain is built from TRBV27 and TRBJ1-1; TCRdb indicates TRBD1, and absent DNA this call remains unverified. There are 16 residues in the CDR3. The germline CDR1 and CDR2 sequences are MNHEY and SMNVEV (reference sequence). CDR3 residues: CASSLLPGRMNTEAFF.

The CDR3 protein is CASSYELTGPLHF. V and J are TRBV6-2 or TRBV6-3 and TRBJ1-6. This CDR3 region has 13 residues. CDR1 and CDR2 from the germline V gene are MNHEY and SVGEGT.

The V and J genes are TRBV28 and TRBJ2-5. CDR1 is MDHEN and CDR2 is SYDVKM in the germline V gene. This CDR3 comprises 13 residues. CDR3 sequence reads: CASSPNWGETQYF.

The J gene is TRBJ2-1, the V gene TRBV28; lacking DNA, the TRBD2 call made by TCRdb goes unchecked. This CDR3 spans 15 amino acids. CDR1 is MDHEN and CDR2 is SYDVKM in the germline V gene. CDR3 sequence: CASIEVGLAGEGQFF.

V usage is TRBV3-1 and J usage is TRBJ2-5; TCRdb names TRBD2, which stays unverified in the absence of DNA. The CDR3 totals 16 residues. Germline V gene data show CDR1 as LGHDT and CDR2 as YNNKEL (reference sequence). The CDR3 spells CASSQDLRGAQETQYF.

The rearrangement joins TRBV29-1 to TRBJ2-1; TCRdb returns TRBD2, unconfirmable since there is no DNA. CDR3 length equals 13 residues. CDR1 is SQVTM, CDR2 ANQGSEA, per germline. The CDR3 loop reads CSVNSGSFHEQFF.

The CDR3 loop reads CSARPASGSINEQFF. V and J are TRBV20-1 and TRBJ2-1; TCRdb outputs TRBD2, but without DNA this stays unchecked. Germline V lookup: CDR1 DFQATT, CDR2 SNEGSKA (reference sequence). The CDR3 has 15 amino acids.